The 32 T cell receptor beta chains given below trace back to one sample, sequenced in a study of T cells after posttransplantation cyclophosphamide. The assay was immunoSEQ multiplex PCR, and TCRdb's table has in-frame clones only and misses some. Found here are over 35,000 clones, no singletons; the ten largest cover 2.5%. Sequences were obtained from PBMCs. The receptors were sampled from a man in his fifties or sixties in good health, CMV-negative, and a related stem cell transplant donor.

This clone was seen repeatedly, ten times or more. This rearrangement joins TRBV5-8 to TRBJ1-1, with TRBD1 as a possible D gene (6 bases). The V gene's germline CDR1 is SGHTS and CDR2 YDEGEE. The CDR3 extends over 13 amino acids. Between the trimmed V and J ends, which lost 5 bases and 0 bases, there was a span of 8 bases. The CDR3 spells CASRGQLNTEAFF. For the CDR3, the DNA is TGTGCCAGCAGGGGACAATTGAACACTGAAGCTTTCTTT.

This clone has ten or more counts. The V call is TRBV27, the J call TRBJ1-5, with D maybe TRBD1 (6 bases). This CDR3 spans 15 amino acids. The germline gives CDR1 MNHEY, CDR2 SMNVEV (reference sequence). V was clipped by 3 bases and J by 1 base, with 10 bases between them. CDR3 sequence (DNA): TGTGCCAGCAGTTTTCAGGGGCGAAGCAATCAGCCCCAGCATTTT. Encoded protein: CASSFQGRSNQPQHF.

At least ten counts were recorded for this clone. The chain combines TRBV19 with TRBJ1-6; maybe TRBD1 (5 bases). The CDR3 is 14 amino acids. CDR1 is LNHDA and CDR2 is SQIVND in the germline V gene (reference sequence). Trimming shortened V by 3 bases and J by 6 bases, and 9 bases separated the two germline ends. The CDR3 region has the DNA TGTGCCAGTAGTATTCAGGGTTTTAATTCACCCCTCCACTTT. Its translation: CASSIQGFNSPLHF.

This clone was recorded at least ten times. The chain has TRBV23-1 and TRBJ1-1; D uncertain. TRBV23-1 is annotated as an ORF whose role is uncertain. CDR3 length: 16 amino acids. V was clipped by 7 bases and J by 4 bases, with 22 bases between them. In DNA form, the CDR3 reads TGCGCCAGCATCCGGTGGGAGGGTTCGGTATGCACTGAAGCTTTCTTT. Translation gives CASIRWEGSVCTEAFF.

This clone was seen at least ten times. This chain uses TRBV5-6 with TRBJ2-7; the D gene is possibly TRBD1 (6 bases). The CDR3 is made up of 13 amino acids. V lost 2 bases and J lost 3, with 9 bases in between. The germline CDR1 and CDR2 sequences are SGHDT and YYEEEE. The CDR3 here is CASSFGQYYEQYF. CDR3 nucleotides: TGTGCCAGCAGCTTTGGACAGTACTACGAGCAGTACTTC.

This clone was found a few times. The chain couples TRBV7-2 to TRBJ1-2, with D uncertain. Germline CDR1 SGHTA, CDR2 FQGNSA. The CDR3 totals 15 residues. V was clipped by 1 base and J by 4 bases, with 13 bases between them. CDR3 sequence (DNA): TGTGCCAGCAGCTTAGATTTCACAGAAACCTATGGCTACACCTTC. Residues: CASSLDFTETYGYTF.

In this sample, this clone turned up many times. CDR3 amino acids: CSVDGGTDTQYF. The CDR3 DNA is TGCAGCGTGGACGGGGGCACAGATACGCAGTATTTT. The chain employs TRBV29-1 and TRBJ2-3; a possible D gene is TRBD2 (5 bases). V was clipped by 6 bases and J by 1 base, with 8 bases between them. The CDR3 consists of 12 residues. The germline V gene has CDR1 SQVTM and CDR2 ANQGSEA.

Relative to its sample, this clone is medium-sized (0.01 to 0.1%). The chain joins TRBV30 to TRBJ2-2; 9 bases are a match to TRBD1. V lost 4 bases, J lost 3 bases, and 6 bases stayed unmatched. Germline assignment: CDR1 GTSNPN and CDR2 SVGIG (reference sequence). The CDR3 covers 15 residues. The DNA of the CDR3 is TGTGCCTGGACGGGGCGGGACAGGGACACCGGGGAGCTGTTTTTT. It translates to CAWTGRDRDTGELFF.

This clone was seen only a few times. V gene TRBV19 combines with J gene TRBJ1-1; no reliable D call. Germline loops: CDR1 LNHDA, CDR2 SQIVND (reference sequence). Between the trimmed V and J ends, which lost 3 bases and 2 bases, there was a span of 7 bases. This CDR3 has 13 residues. The CDR3 nucleotides are TGTGCCAGTAGTATCATGAGCAACACTGAAGCTTTCTTT. Residues: CASSIMSNTEAFF.

The table lists this clone with many counts. The chain links TRBV18 to TRBJ2-6; the D gene is possibly TRBD1 (5 bases). Between the trimmed V and J ends, which lost 3 bases and 0 bases, there was a span of 9 bases. Germline loops: CDR1 KGHSH, CDR2 LQKENI. This CDR3 is built from 16 residues. CDR3 DNA: TGTGCCAGCTCACCCCAGGGCCTCTCTGGGGCCAACGTCCTGACTTTC. Protein sequence: CASSPQGLSGANVLTF.

The chain has TRBV29-1 and TRBJ2-1, with TRBD1 identical over 7 bases. Germline-derived CDR1 and CDR2 are SQVTM and ANQGSEA. The length of the CDR3 is 14 residues. V lost 8 bases and J lost 2; bases outside the gene matches: 9. CDR3 in DNA: TGCAGCCATCTACAGGGGCCTACCTACAATGAGCAGTTCTTC. This encodes CSHLQGPTYNEQFF.

The sample holds many counts of this clone. The chain combines TRBV25-1 with TRBJ1-1; no reliable D call. In germline, CDR1 is MGHDK, CDR2 SYGVNS. The ends were cut back, 0 bases at V and 6 bases at J, with 11 bases in the middle. The CDR3 spans 14 residues. Written as DNA, the CDR3 is TGTGCCAGCAGTGAATATCGGGAATGGGCTGAAGCTTTCTTT. It specifies CASSEYREWAEAFF.

This clone has ten or more counts. The gene calls are TRBV4-1 and TRBJ2-1, with TRBD2 as a possible D gene (5 bases). The CDR3 runs 15 residues. Trimming cost V 0 bases and J 2 bases, with 8 bases left between them. Germline-derived CDR1 and CDR2 are MGHRA and YSYEKL. CDR3 protein: CASSQEGSPYNEQFF. The CDR3, as DNA: TGCGCCAGCAGCCAAGAAGGGAGCCCCTACAATGAGCAGTTCTTC.

This clone was counted a few times. The V gene is TRBV5-1, the J gene TRBJ2-7; 11 bases map to TRBD2. Germline trimming cut 3 bases from V and 3 bases from J; bases unmatched to any gene: 11. This CDR3 is 17 amino acids long. CDR1 SGHRS and CDR2 YFSETQ come from the germline V gene. The CDR3 here is CASSWVASGGKVYEQYF. CDR3 nucleotides: TGCGCCAGCAGCTGGGTGGCTAGCGGGGGGAAAGTCTACGAGCAGTACTTC.

This clone was detected ten times or more. The chain recombines TRBV6-4 with TRBJ1-5; 7 nucleotides agree with TRBD1. J gave up 2 bases and V 7 bases, and 8 bases lay outside the gene matches. CDR1 MRHNA and CDR2 SNTAGT come from the germline V gene. There are 15 residues in the CDR3. Written as DNA, the CDR3 is TGTGCCAGCAAACGAAAGGGGGCCTGCAATCAGCCCCAGCATTTT. Amino acid sequence: CASKRKGACNQPQHF.

This clone was observed many times. V usage is TRBV30 and J usage is TRBJ1-1, with TRBD1 as a possible D gene (5 bases). V was pared by 0 bases and J by 11 bases, with 16 bases between. CDR1 and CDR2 from the germline V gene are GTSNPN and SVGIG (reference sequence). The CDR3 is 13 amino acids. Here the CDR3 reads CAWSVGRGLLAFF. The CDR3 coding sequence is TGTGCCTGGAGTGTAGGACGGGGACTCTTGGCTTTCTTT.

The table lists this clone with a few counts. This sequence joins TRBV29-1 and TRBJ1-4; D call uncertain. V was clipped by 0 bases and J by 8 bases, with 16 bases between them. Germline V gene lookup returns CDR1 SQVTM and CDR2 ANQGSEA. The CDR3 runs to 15 residues. The chain's CDR3 is CSVEDRSAGWEKLFF. For the CDR3, the DNA is TGCAGCGTTGAAGATAGGTCGGCAGGTTGGGAAAAACTGTTTTTT.

Many counts were recorded for this clone. This chain links TRBV19 with TRBJ1-1; TRBD1 aligns across 7 bases. The V and J ends lost 5 bases and 12 bases, in that order; junction bases with no gene match: 15. This CDR3 comprises 14 residues. Germline V gene lookup returns CDR1 LNHDA and CDR2 SQIVND (reference sequence). This CDR3 is CASSLINRQGGSFF. The CDR3 DNA sequence: TGTGCCAGTAGTCTTATAAACCGACAGGGAGGCTCTTTCTTT.

The genes are TRBV20-1 and TRBJ2-5; D unclear. This CDR3 has 11 residues. Germline assignment: CDR1 DFQATT and CDR2 SNEGSKA (reference sequence). V was clipped by 0 bases and J by 5 bases, with 4 bases between them. As DNA, the CDR3 is TGCAGTGCTAGAGAGCGTGAGACCCAGTACTTC. Amino acid sequence: CSARERETQYF.

This clone came up many times. The V call is TRBV6-1, the J call TRBJ1-2, with 8 bases identical to TRBD1. V shed 6 bases and J 4 bases; nucleotides not matched to a gene: 10. Germline CDR1 reads MNHNS; CDR2 reads SASEGT. CDR3 length: 15 residues. As DNA, the CDR3 is TGTGCCAGCAGGTATATCCAGGGGGCCGGCTATGGCTACACCTTC. It codes for CASRYIQGAGYGYTF.

This clone came up many times. The genes are TRBV6-5 and TRBJ2-1; no reliable D call. Deletions cut 2 bases from V and 0 bases from J, with 8 bases between. The CDR3 sequence is 15 residues long. Germline loops: CDR1 MNHEY, CDR2 SVGAGI. For the CDR3, the DNA is TGTGCCAGCAGTTACGAGCAGGTCTCCTACAATGAGCAGTTCTTC. Its translation: CASSYEQVSYNEQFF.

This clone was seen at least ten times. The J gene is TRBJ2-3, the V gene TRBV5-5, with TRBD2 as a possible D gene (5 bases). The V end was cut by 1 base, the J end by 0 bases, with 9 bases between. CDR1 and CDR2 from the germline V gene are SGHKS and YYEKEE (reference sequence). CDR3 length: 15 amino acids. The CDR3: CASSLNGISTDTQYF. The CDR3 bases are TGTGCCAGCAGCTTGAACGGGATCAGCACAGATACGCAGTATTTT.

The chain couples TRBV19 to TRBJ1-5; TRBD1 matches at 9 bases. The germline V gene has CDR1 LNHDA and CDR2 SQIVND (reference sequence). J gave up 7 bases and V 7 bases, and 5 bases lay outside the gene matches. This CDR3 spans 13 amino acids. The CDR3 protein is CASTGQGIQPQHF. The DNA for the CDR3 is TGTGCCAGTACGGGACAGGGTATCCAGCCCCAGCATTTT. The entire variable domain, with the rest obtained from reference TRBV19 and TRBJ1-5, is as follows: DGGITQSPKYLFRKEGQNVTLSCEQNLNHDAMYWYRQDPGQGLRLIYYSQIVNDFQKGDIAEGYSVSREKKESFPLTVTSAQKNPTAFYLCASTGQGIQPQHFGDGTRLSIL.

This clone occurred many times. J is TRBJ1-1 and V is TRBV18; TRBD1 matches at 8 bases. The V gene's germline CDR1 is KGHSH and CDR2 LQKENI. The length of the CDR3 is 14 residues. With V trimmed by 4 bases and J by 3 bases, 4 bases remained unmatched. In DNA, the CDR3 is TGTGCCAGCTCACATAACAGGGGGGACACTGAAGCTTTCTTT. Amino acids: CASSHNRGDTEAFF.

In this sample, this clone turned up many times. The chain employs TRBV7-2 and TRBJ2-7; D possibly corresponds to TRBD1 (6 bases). The CDR3 contains 15 residues. Deletions cut 3 bases from V and 5 bases from J, with 17 bases between. Germline loops: CDR1 SGHTA, CDR2 FQGNSA. DNA of the CDR3: TGTGCCAGCAGCTTTCTCAATTACAGGGCCCACGAGCAGTACTTC. Its protein product is CASSFLNYRAHEQYF.

This clone was found many times. The chain combines TRBV5-5 with TRBJ1-1, with D tentatively TRBD1 (6 bases). The CDR3 contains 16 residues. Germline loops: CDR1 SGHKS, CDR2 YYEKEE (reference sequence). V was cut by 4 bases and J by 4 bases, with 20 bases left in between. In nucleotides, the CDR3 is TGTGCCAGCAGCACCGAAGGGGGGGTAAGGAGCACTGAAGCTTTCTTT. It specifies CASSTEGGVRSTEAFF.

This clone was observed at least ten times. The chain recombines TRBV10-3 with TRBJ2-3; D may be TRBD1 (5 bases). Germline values: CDR1 ENHRY, CDR2 SYGVKD. V was trimmed by 8 bases and J by 5 bases, leaving 8 bases between them. This CDR3 contains 11 residues. CDR3 region: CAIGQGDTQYF. Written as DNA, the CDR3 is TGTGCCATCGGGCAGGGAGATACGCAGTATTTT.

This clone occurred many times. The genes are TRBV11-2 and TRBJ1-2, with 8 bases aligning to TRBD1. Germline values: CDR1 SGHAT, CDR2 FQNNGV. The CDR3 has 15 amino acids. V was pared by 1 base and J by 7 bases, with 8 bases of the junction left unmatched. For the CDR3, the DNA is TGTGCCAGCAGCTTAGGGACAGGGATGGATCGTGGCTACACCTTC. Residues: CASSLGTGMDRGYTF.

This clone was counted only a few times. The rearrangement links TRBV6-5 to TRBJ2-1; D remains ambiguous. The V gene lost 2 bases and the J gene lost 4 bases, with 9 bases spanning the gap. The CDR3 length is 14 residues. The V gene's germline CDR1 is MNHEY and CDR2 SVGAGI. This chain's CDR3 is CASSYGRTYNEQFF. CDR3 DNA sequence: TGTGCCAGCAGTTACGGGCGAACTTACAATGAGCAGTTCTTC.

This clone was observed many times. CDR3 amino acids: CASSALAGGQETQYF. CDR3 in DNA: TGCGCCAGCAGCGCACTAGCGGGAGGGCAAGAGACCCAGTACTTC. The V call is TRBV5-1, the J call TRBJ2-5, with 13 positions matching TRBD2. The CDR3 has 15 residues. Unmatched junction bases numbered 2, after V lost 4 bases and J lost 2 bases. The germline V gene has CDR1 SGHRS and CDR2 YFSETQ.

This clone occurred many times. The chain has TRBV5-6 and TRBJ1-1; 7 nucleotides agree with TRBD1. CDR3 length: 13 amino acids. From germline, CDR1 is SGHDT and CDR2 YYEEEE. With V trimmed by 3 bases and J by 11 bases, 10 bases remained unmatched. CDR3 coding DNA: TGTGCCAGCAGCTCAGACAGGGCGAGGGGGGCTTTCTTT. As protein: CASSSDRARGAFF.

This clone was seen ten or more times. The chain uses TRBV7-6 and TRBJ1-4, with 10 nucleotides matching TRBD1. There are 18 residues in the CDR3. From germline, CDR1 is SGHVS and CDR2 FNYEAQ. With V trimmed by 6 bases and J by 0 bases, 10 bases remained unmatched. The CDR3, as DNA: TGTGCCAGCAGTTCGCTCTTGGGACAGGGGACAACTAATGAAAAACTGTTTTTT. It specifies CASSSLLGQGTTNEKLFF.